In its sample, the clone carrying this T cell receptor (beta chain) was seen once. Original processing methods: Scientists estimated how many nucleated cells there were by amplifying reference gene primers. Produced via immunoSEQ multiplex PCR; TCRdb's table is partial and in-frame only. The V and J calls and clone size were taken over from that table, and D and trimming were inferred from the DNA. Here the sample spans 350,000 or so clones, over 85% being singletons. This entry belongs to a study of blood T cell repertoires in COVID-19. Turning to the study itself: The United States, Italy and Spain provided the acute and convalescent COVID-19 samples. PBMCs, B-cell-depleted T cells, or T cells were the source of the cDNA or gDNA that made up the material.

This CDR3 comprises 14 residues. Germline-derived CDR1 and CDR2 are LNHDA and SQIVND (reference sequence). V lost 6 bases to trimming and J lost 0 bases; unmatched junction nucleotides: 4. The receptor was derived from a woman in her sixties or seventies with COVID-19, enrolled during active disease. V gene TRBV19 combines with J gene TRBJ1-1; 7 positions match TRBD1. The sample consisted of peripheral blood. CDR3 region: CASSQQGMNTEAFF. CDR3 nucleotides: TGTGCCAGTAGCCAACAGGGGATGAACACTGAAGCTTTCTTT. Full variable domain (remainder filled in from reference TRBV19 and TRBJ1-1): DGGITQSPKYLFRKEGQNVTLSCEQNLNHDAMYWYRQDPGQGLRLIYYSQIVNDFQKGDIAEGYSVSREKKESFPLTVTSAQKNPTAFYLCASSQQGMNTEAFFGQGTRLTVV.